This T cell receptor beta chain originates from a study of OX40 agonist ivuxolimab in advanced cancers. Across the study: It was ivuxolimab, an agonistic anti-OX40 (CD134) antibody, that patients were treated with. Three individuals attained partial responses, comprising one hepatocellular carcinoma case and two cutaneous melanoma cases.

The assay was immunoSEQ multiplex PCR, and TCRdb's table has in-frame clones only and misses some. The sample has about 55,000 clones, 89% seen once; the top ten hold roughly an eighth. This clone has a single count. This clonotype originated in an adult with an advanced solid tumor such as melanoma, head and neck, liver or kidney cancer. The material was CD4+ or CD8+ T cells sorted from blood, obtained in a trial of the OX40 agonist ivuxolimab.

The CDR3, as DNA: TGCGCCAGCAGCCCACGTTGGGGCGGAATCGGCACAGATACGCAGTATTTT. This sequence encodes CASSPRWGGIGTDTQYF. This sequence joins TRBV4-1 and TRBJ2-3, with D possibly being TRBD1 (5 bases). This CDR3 has 17 amino acids. The V gene's germline CDR1 is MGHRA and CDR2 YSYEKL. Trimming took off 4 bases at V and 1 base at J, with 18 bases between the two ends.